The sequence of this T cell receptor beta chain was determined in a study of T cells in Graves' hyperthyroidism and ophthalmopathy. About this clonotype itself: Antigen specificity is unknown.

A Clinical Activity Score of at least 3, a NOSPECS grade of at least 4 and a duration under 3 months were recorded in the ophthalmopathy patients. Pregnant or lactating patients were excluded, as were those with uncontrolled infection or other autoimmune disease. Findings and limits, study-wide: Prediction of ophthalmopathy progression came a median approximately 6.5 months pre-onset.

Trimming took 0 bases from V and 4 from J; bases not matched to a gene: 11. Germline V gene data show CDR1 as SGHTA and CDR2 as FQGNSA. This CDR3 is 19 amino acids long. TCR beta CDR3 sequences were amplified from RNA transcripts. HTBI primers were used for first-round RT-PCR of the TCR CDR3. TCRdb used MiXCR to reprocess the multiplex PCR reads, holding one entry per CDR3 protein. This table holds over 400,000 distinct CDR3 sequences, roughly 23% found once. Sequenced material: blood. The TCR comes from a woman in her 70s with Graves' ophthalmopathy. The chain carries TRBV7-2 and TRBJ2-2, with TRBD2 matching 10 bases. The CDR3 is CASSLATSAVAGGTGELFF. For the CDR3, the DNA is TGTGCCAGCAGCTTAGCAACCTCGGCCGTAGCGGGAGGCACCGGGGAGCTGTTTTTT.